This TCR beta chain was sequenced during a study of CD8+CD57+ T cells in acquired aplastic anemia. Study-level background: Recorded DNA amounts for sorted CD4+ and CD8+ cells had an average of 3.2 ug. Average CD4+ read depth in healthy donors was around 10 million reads. Study results and limitations: Patients did not significantly differ from controls in CD8+ Simpson's diversity. Patients and controls shared approximately 30 CD8+ CDR3 sequences, highly expressed in patients.

Profiling that covered TCR beta VDJ and CDR3 relied on genomic DNA as its template. A single record per CDR3 protein comes from TCRdb applying MiXCR to the reads. The sample contains about 210,000 distinct CDR3 sequences, 30% to 35% of which appear only once. This clonotype has only a few counts. Its antigen is unidentified. CDR1 is LNHDA, CDR2 SQIVND, per germline (reference sequence). Trimming removed 3 bases at V and 2 bases at J, with 17 bases between. The CDR3 has 16 amino acids. V gene TRBV19 combines with J gene TRBJ2-7, with D uncertain. Sequenced: sorted CD4+, CD8+, or CD8+CD57+ T cells (not recorded which) from PBMCs. This receptor was taken from a human donor in good health, serving as a control. Here the CDR3 DNA reads TGTGCCAGTAGTATTTCTGCAGCAAACTCTCCCTACGAGCAGTACTTC. Amino acids: CASSISAANSPYEQYF.